The 15 T cell receptor beta chains given below trace back to one sample, sequenced in a study of OX40 agonist ivuxolimab in advanced cancers. The assay was immunoSEQ multiplex PCR, and TCRdb's table has in-frame clones only and misses some. The table lists 11,000 or so clones, 85% to 90% of them singletons. Sequencing used CD4+ or CD8+ T cells sorted from blood, obtained in a trial of the OX40 agonist ivuxolimab. The receptors were sampled from an adult with an advanced solid tumor such as melanoma, head and neck, liver or kidney cancer.

For the CDR3, the DNA is TGTGCCAGTAGCCCCGGTGGGGTCCAAGAGACCCAGTACTTC. Amino acids: CASSPGGVQETQYF. The V call is TRBV19, the J call TRBJ2-5; D remains unclear. Germline V CDR1 and CDR2: LNHDA, SQIVND (reference sequence). This CDR3 comprises 14 residues. Trimming removed 6 bases from V and 1 base from J, with 12 bases in between.

This clone was seen a handful of times. The rearrangement links TRBV19 to TRBJ1-5; 11 nucleotides align to TRBD1. V was pared by 5 bases and J by 7 bases, with 4 bases of the junction left unmatched. In germline, CDR1 is LNHDA, CDR2 SQIVND (reference sequence). This CDR3 region has 14 residues. CDR3 protein: CASSWTGGDQPQHF. The CDR3 DNA sequence: TGTGCCAGTAGTTGGACAGGGGGCGACCAGCCCCAGCATTTT.

The rearrangement links TRBV5-1 to TRBJ2-6; D is perhaps TRBD1 (6 bases). CDR3 length: 14 residues. Between the trimmed V and J ends, which lost 9 bases and 1 base, there was a span of 11 bases. CDR1 is SGHRS, CDR2 YFSETQ, per germline. This CDR3 reads CATSRGSGANVLTF. CDR3 in DNA: TGCGCCACCTCCAGGGGTTCTGGGGCCAACGTCCTGACTTTC.

The chain links TRBV7-2 to TRBJ2-4; D possibly matches TRBD1 or TRBD2 (5 bases each). This CDR3 contains 16 residues. CDR1 is SGHTA, CDR2 FQGNSA, per germline. Trimming left V 5 bases short and J 5 bases short, with 19 bases between. The CDR3 protein is CASSPRGLQAQNIQYF. The CDR3 region has the DNA TGTGCCAGCAGCCCCCGGGGCTTACAGGCTCAAAACATTCAGTACTTC.

The chain recombines TRBV9 with TRBJ2-7; 7 bases align to TRBD2. CDR3 length equals 14 residues. Unmatched junction bases numbered 5, after V lost 3 bases and J lost 2 bases. Germline CDR1 is SGDLS and CDR2 is YYNGEE. The CDR3 protein is CASSGTSQPYEQYF. CDR3 coding DNA: TGTGCCAGCAGCGGGACTAGTCAGCCCTACGAGCAGTACTTC.

The chain is built from TRBV9 and TRBJ1-1, with 9 positions matching TRBD1. This CDR3 comprises 15 residues. The V gene's germline CDR1 is SGDLS and CDR2 YYNGEE. V dropped 4 bases and J dropped 1; count of bases not matched to a gene: 5. The CDR3 DNA reads TGTGCCAGCAGCCCACGGACAGGGGAGAACACTGAAGCTTTCTTT. This encodes CASSPRTGENTEAFF.

This clone was seen just once. CDR3 residues: CASEFRGVSNQPQHF. Written as DNA, the CDR3 is TGTGCCAGCGAGTTTAGGGGAGTGAGCAATCAGCCCCAGCATTTT. The chain joins TRBV28 to TRBJ1-5; D may be TRBD1 (5 bases). Per germline, CDR1 MDHEN and CDR2 SYDVKM. Trimming shortened V by 8 bases and J by 1 base, and 15 bases separated the two germline ends. The CDR3 sequence is 15 residues long.

The V call is TRBV7-9, the J call TRBJ2-7; possibly TRBD2 for D (5 bases). The CDR3 consists of 13 residues. CDR1 is SEHNR, CDR2 FQNEAQ, per germline (reference sequence). V gave up 5 bases and J gave up 3 bases, with 11 bases separating them. CDR3 residues: CASSGSEGYEQYF. CDR3 DNA sequence: TGTGCCAGCAGCGGGTCAGAGGGCTACGAGCAGTACTTC.

The chain links TRBV11-1 to TRBJ1-2; TRBD1 agrees at 7 bases. CDR3 length equals 13 residues. The V segment lost 5 bases and the J segment 12 bases; nucleotides outside the gene matches: 12. Germline CDR1 and CDR2: SGHAT and FQDESV (reference sequence). CDR3 sequence: CASSATGLFENTF. DNA of the CDR3: TGTGCCAGCAGCGCGACAGGGTTATTTGAGAACACCTTC.

The chain carries TRBV4-3 and TRBJ1-1; no clear D. This CDR3 is built from 14 residues. V was cut by 1 base and J by 5 bases, with 11 bases left in between. Germline lookup yields CDR1 LGHNA and CDR2 YSLEER. The CDR3 DNA reads as TGCGCCAGCAGCCAAGGGGATGGGAATACTGAAGCTTTCTTT. Translation gives CASSQGDGNTEAFF.

The chain links TRBV30 to TRBJ2-7; no reliable D call. Germline CDR1 reads GTSNPN; CDR2 reads SVGIG (reference sequence). This CDR3 comprises 14 residues. Trimming left V 0 bases short and J 6 bases short, with 15 bases between. This CDR3 is CAWSVASRPTEQYF. CDR3 DNA sequence: TGTGCCTGGAGTGTGGCCAGTAGGCCCACCGAGCAGTACTTC.

Here the CDR3 DNA reads TGTGCCAGCAGTCTAATCGGGACTAGCGGCTACGAGCAGTACTTC. It translates to CASSLIGTSGYEQYF. The rearrangement uses TRBV27 and TRBJ2-7, with TRBD2 matching over 11 bases. The trim removed 5 bases at V and 3 bases at J, leaving 6 bases unmatched. CDR1 MNHEY and CDR2 SMNVEV come from the germline V gene (reference sequence). The CDR3 runs to 15 residues.

CDR3 protein: CASSQEGGNTEAFF. The CDR3 region has the DNA TGTGCCAGCAGCCAAGAGGGCGGGAACACTGAAGCTTTCTTT. V usage is TRBV4-2 and J usage is TRBJ1-1; D unresolved. V was cut by 0 bases and J by 1 base, with 6 bases left in between. This CDR3 is built from 14 residues. Germline CDR1 and CDR2: LGHNA and YNFKEQ.

The CDR3 reads CASIPTRTYEQYF. The CDR3 region has the DNA TGTGCCAGCATCCCGACCCGAACCTACGAGCAGTACTTC. The chain joins TRBV2 to TRBJ2-7, with D unresolved. Trimming took off 7 bases at V and 2 bases at J, with 12 bases between the two ends. The CDR3 has 13 residues. The germline CDR1 and CDR2 sequences are SNHLY and FYNNEI.

This sequence joins TRBV7-9 and TRBJ2-7; D perhaps matches TRBD2 (6 bases). This CDR3 has 14 amino acids. V lost 5 bases and J 1 base, leaving 12 bases between the germline ends. CDR1 SEHNR and CDR2 FQNEAQ come from the germline V gene (reference sequence). In DNA, the CDR3 is TGTGCCAGCAGCGGGGACTCCCTGTCCTACGAGCAGTACTTC. Translation: CASSGDSLSYEQYF.